A single sample gave rise to the 17 T cell receptor beta chains below, sequenced in a study of blood T cell repertoires in COVID-19. Method: immunoSEQ multiplex PCR; TCRdb's copy keeps in-frame clones and lacks some. The sample gives about 34,000 clones, roughly 74% of which show up once; approximately 15% is in the top ten. Sequencing input: peripheral blood. The source is a man at least 80 years old with active or convalescent COVID-19.

This sequence joins TRBV5-4 and TRBJ2-1; possibly TRBD2 for D (7 bases). Per the germline V gene, CDR1 is SGHNT and CDR2 is YYREEE (reference sequence). The CDR3 covers 15 residues. V was shortened by 4 bases and J by 6 bases, with 17 bases between the two germline ends. This CDR3 reads CASSPAGGGGNEQFF. CDR3 DNA: TGTGCCAGCAGCCCGGCCGGGGGCGGGGGCAATGAGCAGTTCTTC.

The chain is built from TRBV20-1 and TRBJ2-2; D not resolved. The germline gives CDR1 DFQATT, CDR2 SNEGSKA (reference sequence). The CDR3 spans 11 residues. With 0 bases removed from V and 9 bases from J, the gap between germline ends came to 5 bases. Here the CDR3 reads CSARDIRELFF. CDR3 in DNA: TGCAGTGCTAGAGATATTCGGGAGCTGTTTTTT.

This rearrangement joins TRBV25-1 to TRBJ2-1, with D possibly TRBD1 on 5 matching bases. V was pared by 3 bases and J by 5 bases, with 23 bases between. Germline CDR1 reads MGHDK; CDR2 reads SYGVNS. The CDR3 covers 18 residues. CDR3 nucleotides: TGTGCCAGCAGTGACTCTCGACAGACCCAAACCGATAACAATGAGCAGTTCTTC. This gives the protein CASSDSRQTQTDNNEQFF.

The rearrangement uses TRBV28 and TRBJ2-3, with D maybe TRBD2 (6 bases). Germline lookup yields CDR1 MDHEN and CDR2 SYDVKM. The length of the CDR3 is 12 residues. Trimming stripped 7 bases from V and 3 bases from J, with 8 bases between. Here the CDR3 reads CASKEGTDTQYF. For the CDR3, the DNA is TGTGCCAGCAAGGAGGGAACAGATACGCAGTATTTT.

V gene TRBV9 combines with J gene TRBJ2-7; 9 nucleotides match TRBD2. Trimming removed 0 bases from V and 6 bases from J; junction bases left unmatched: 4. The CDR3 is 14 residues long. Per germline, CDR1 SGDLS and CDR2 YYNGEE. The CDR3 region is CASSVAGTSFEQYF. CDR3 nucleotides: TGTGCCAGCAGCGTAGCCGGGACTAGCTTCGAGCAGTACTTC. Full variable domain (rest looked up from reference TRBV9 and TRBJ2-7): DSGVTQTPKHLITATGQRVTLRCSPRSGDLSVYWYQQSLDQGLQFLIQYYNGEERAKGNILERFSAQQFPDLHSELNLSSLELGDSALYFCASSVAGTSFEQYFGPGTRLTVT.

The J gene is TRBJ1-5, the V gene TRBV6-5, with TRBD1 identical over 8 bases. The V gene end was trimmed by 4 bases and the J gene end by 4 bases; junction bases not matched to a gene: 9. The length of the CDR3 is 16 residues. In germline, CDR1 is MNHEY, CDR2 SVGAGI. The CDR3 DNA is TGTGCCAGCAGTTCAAGACAGGGGAGGATTAATCAGCCCCAGCATTTT. Translating it yields CASSSRQGRINQPQHF.

V gene TRBV4-1 combines with J gene TRBJ1-5, with a weak D call TRBD1 (6 bases). The CDR3 spans 17 residues. V shed 0 bases and J shed 0 bases, with 12 bases lying between them. The germline CDR1 and CDR2 sequences are MGHRA and YSYEKL. The CDR3 DNA reads as TGCGCCAGCAGCCAAGAAGGGACACCTTATAGCAATCAGCCCCAGCATTTT. Encoded protein: CASSQEGTPYSNQPQHF.

This chain joins TRBV29-1 and TRBJ2-1; 10 bases line up with TRBD2. The CDR3 extends over 14 amino acids. Per the germline V gene, CDR1 is SQVTM and CDR2 is ANQGSEA. V shed 5 bases and J 3 bases; nucleotides not matched to a gene: 4. As DNA, the CDR3 is TGCAGCGTTCTAGCGGGAGTCATCTACAATGAGCAGTTCTTC. Its protein product is CSVLAGVIYNEQFF.

The chain has TRBV5-1 and TRBJ2-7, with 8 positions matching TRBD1. Losses at the gene ends were 4 bases for V and 2 bases for J; bases not matched to a gene: 14. Germline V gene sequence: CDR1 SGHRS, CDR2 YFSETQ. The CDR3 has 17 residues. CDR3 sequence reads: CASSARTGMFSAYEQYF. The CDR3 DNA reads as TGCGCCAGCAGCGCCCGGACAGGGATGTTTAGCGCCTACGAGCAGTACTTC.

The rearrangement joins TRBV19 to TRBJ2-3; 7 bases map to TRBD1. The CDR3 is 15 residues long. With 5 bases clipped from V and 2 bases from J, the junction kept 7 bases outside the gene matches. From germline, CDR1 is LNHDA and CDR2 SQIVND (reference sequence). CDR3 sequence: CASSPSDRYTDTQYF. Written as DNA, the CDR3 is TGTGCCAGTAGTCCGTCGGACAGGTACACAGATACGCAGTATTTT.

The chain carries TRBV3-1 (or the pseudogene TRBV3-2) and TRBJ1-1, with D unresolved. The germline V and J ends were trimmed by 0 bases and 3 bases, with 5 bases remaining between them. Germline assignment: CDR1 LGHDT and CDR2 YNNKEL (reference sequence). The CDR3 has 13 amino acids. The CDR3 protein is CASSQDTYTEAFF. The DNA for the CDR3 is TGTGCCAGCAGCCAAGACACATACACTGAAGCTTTCTTT.

The chain is built from TRBV10-3 and TRBJ2-3; the D gene is possibly TRBD2 (6 bases). The CDR3 has 13 residues. Germline CDR1 ENHRY, CDR2 SYGVKD. V lost 7 bases, J lost 5 bases, and 13 bases lay in between. CDR3 sequence (DNA): TGTGCCATCAAAACGGGAGATGAAGATACGCAGTATTTT. Residues: CAIKTGDEDTQYF.

The rearrangement uses TRBV28 and TRBJ1-2; the match to TRBD1 covers 10 bases. CDR1 MDHEN and CDR2 SYDVKM come from the germline V gene. J lost 4 bases, V lost 9 bases, and 2 bases had no gene match. The CDR3 has 12 residues. The CDR3 sequence is CASWDRGYGYTF. Written as DNA, the CDR3 is TGTGCCAGTTGGGACAGGGGCTATGGCTACACCTTC.

This chain connects TRBV5-8 to TRBJ1-4; D not certain. The length of the CDR3 is 14 residues. Germline CDR1 SGHTS, CDR2 YDEGEE. The V gene lost 4 bases and the J gene lost 2 bases, with 9 bases spanning the gap. DNA of the CDR3: TGTGCCAGCAGCCGACTTCAGACTAATGAAAAACTGTTTTTT. Encoded protein: CASSRLQTNEKLFF.

A remark on this clone: Other DNA sequences from this sample encode an identical CDR3 as well. This chain connects TRBV9 to TRBJ2-1, with D possibly TRBD2 on 7 matching bases. V was cut by 0 bases and J by 8 bases, with 15 bases left in between. This CDR3 is 15 amino acids long. CDR1 and CDR2 from the germline V gene are SGDLS and YYNGEE. The CDR3 DNA follows: TGTGCCAGCAGCGTAGGGTGGGGGGGCGCGTATGAGCAGTTCTTC. This translates into CASSVGWGGAYEQFF.

V is TRBV24-1 and J is TRBJ2-3, with D tentatively TRBD1 (7 bases). The CDR3 is 15 residues long. CDR1 and CDR2 (germline): KGHDR, SFDVKD. Trimming removed 9 bases from V and 2 bases from J, with 17 bases in between. The CDR3 nucleotides are TGTGCCACCGGGGATCAGGGGGAGGTCACAGATACGCAGTATTTT. The encoded protein is CATGDQGEVTDTQYF.

J is TRBJ2-1 and V is TRBV9; TRBD2 matches at 8 bases. Germline V lookup: CDR1 SGDLS, CDR2 YYNGEE. The CDR3 is 15 amino acids. V shed 2 bases, J shed 8 bases, and the junction held 9 bases outside the gene matches. In nucleotides, the CDR3 is TGTGCCAGCAGCGTCGGCGGGGGGTGGTCACATGAGCAGTTCTTC. It specifies CASSVGGGWSHEQFF.